A single sample gave rise to the 22 T cell receptor beta chains below, sequenced in a study of PD-L1 blockade in urothelial cancer. Assay: immunoSEQ multiplex PCR; the TCRdb copy retains only in-frame clones and omits some. The table includes 35,000 or so clones, about 86% detected once. The sample in question was PBMCs, obtained around atezolizumab (anti-PD-L1) treatment. These receptor sequences come from a man between 60 and 75 years old with urothelial cancer.

This chain uses TRBV28 with TRBJ2-7, with TRBD2 matching 8 bases. The germline V gene encodes CDR1 MDHEN and CDR2 SYDVKM. The CDR3 has 12 amino acids. V shed 10 bases, J shed 4 bases, and the junction held 6 bases outside the gene matches. The CDR3 spells CAISGGIYEQYF. CDR3 bases: TGTGCCATAAGCGGGGGAATATACGAGCAGTACTTC.

This clone has just one count. The chain employs TRBV28 and TRBJ2-1; D might be TRBD1 (6 bases). CDR3 length: 16 amino acids. CDR1 and CDR2 (germline): MDHEN, SYDVKM. V lost 6 bases, J lost 5 bases, and 20 bases lay in between. This chain's CDR3 is CASRQGVTTRHNEQFF. For the CDR3, the DNA is TGTGCCAGCAGACAGGGTGTGACTACGCGGCACAATGAGCAGTTCTTC. The entire variable domain, with the rest obtained from reference TRBV28 and TRBJ2-1, is as follows: DVKVTQSSRYLVKRTGEKVFLECVQDMDHENMFWYRQDPGLGLRLIYFSYDVKMKEKGDIPEGYSVSREKKERFSLILESASTNQTSMYLCASRQGVTTRHNEQFFGPGTRLTVL.

The V gene is TRBV19, the J gene TRBJ1-4; 9 nucleotides line up with TRBD1. CDR3 size: 15 residues. Germline CDR1 and CDR2: LNHDA and SQIVND (reference sequence). V shed 5 bases, J shed 6 bases, and the junction held 7 bases outside the gene matches. The CDR3 DNA reads as TGTGCCAGTAGTCTTACAGGGGGCAGAGATGAAAAACTGTTTTTT. Translation gives CASSLTGGRDEKLFF. Based on the CDR3 plus reference TRBV19 and TRBJ1-4, the full variable domain is DGGITQSPKYLFRKEGQNVTLSCEQNLNHDAMYWYRQDPGQGLRLIYYSQIVNDFQKGDIAEGYSVSREKKESFPLTVTSAQKNPTAFYLCASSLTGGRDEKLFFGSGTQLSVL.

The genes are TRBV11-2 and TRBJ2-2; 8 nucleotides line up with TRBD1. The CDR3 loop spans 17 amino acids. V was clipped by 1 base and J by 5 bases; unmatched bases: 9. In germline, CDR1 is SGHAT, CDR2 FQNNGV. DNA for the CDR3: TGTGCCAGCAGCTTAGTAGGAAACAGGGGGTGGACCGGGGAGCTGTTTTTT. Its translation is CASSLVGNRGWTGELFF. Full variable domain (missing parts from reference TRBV11-2 and TRBJ2-2): EAGVAQSPRYKIIEKRQSVAFWCNPISGHATLYWYQQILGQGPKLLIQFQNNGVVDDSQLPKDRFSAERLKGVDSTLKIQPAKLEDSAVYLCASSLVGNRGWTGELFFGEGSRLTVL.

V usage is TRBV28 and J usage is TRBJ2-5; D may be TRBD2 (5 bases). Germline V gives CDR1 MDHEN, CDR2 SYDVKM. V lost 3 bases and J 4 bases, leaving 9 bases between the germline ends. The CDR3 extends over 13 amino acids. This chain's CDR3 is CASSFLGGETQYF. The CDR3 coding sequence is TGTGCCAGCAGTTTTTTAGGAGGAGAGACCCAGTACTTC.

The chain joins TRBV4-1 to TRBJ2-7, with TRBD1 identical over 8 bases. The germline gives CDR1 MGHRA, CDR2 YSYEKL. This CDR3 is built from 15 residues. V lost 3 bases, J lost 1 base, and 5 bases stayed unmatched. CDR3 nucleotide sequence: TGCGCCAGCAGCCACCGCAGACAGGGGTCCTACGAGCAGTACTTC. Protein product: CASSHRRQGSYEQYF.

The V gene is TRBV19, the J gene TRBJ2-2; 8 bases match TRBD2. V lost 1 base, J lost 0 bases, and 4 bases stayed unmatched. Germline CDR1 LNHDA, CDR2 SQIVND (reference sequence). This CDR3 is 17 amino acids long. The CDR3 DNA follows: TGTGCCAGTAGTATAGTCTCTAGCGGGCCGAACACCGGGGAGCTGTTTTTT. This gives the protein CASSIVSSGPNTGELFF.

The table lists this clone with a few counts. The chain joins TRBV5-8 to TRBJ1-5; TRBD1 matches 10 bases. Trimming took 4 bases from V and 6 from J; bases not matched to a gene: 7. This CDR3 has 15 amino acids. CDR1 SGHTS and CDR2 YDEGEE come from the germline V gene. CDR3 region: CASSVGQGLSQPQHF. The CDR3 bases are TGTGCCAGCAGCGTGGGACAGGGGCTAAGTCAGCCCCAGCATTTT.

This sequence joins TRBV5-1 and TRBJ1-4; 7 positions match TRBD1. With 4 bases clipped from V and 0 bases from J, the junction kept 3 bases outside the gene matches. Per germline, CDR1 SGHRS and CDR2 YFSETQ. The CDR3 sequence is 15 residues long. CDR3 DNA sequence: TGCGCCAGCAGCCCGGGACAGTCAACTAATGAAAAACTGTTTTTT. Residues: CASSPGQSTNEKLFF.

V gene TRBV29-1 combines with J gene TRBJ2-7; D perhaps matches TRBD2 (6 bases). Trimming left V 4 bases short and J 3 bases short, with 10 bases between. CDR1 and CDR2 from the germline V gene are SQVTM and ANQGSEA. The CDR3 length is 12 residues. CDR3 region: CSVVGLNYEQYF. The CDR3 DNA is TGCAGCGTTGTGGGACTGAACTACGAGCAGTACTTC.

With regard to this clone: Relative to the germline gene, one junction end is altered; a read error may explain this. The chain joins TRBV7-7 to TRBJ1-3; 8 bases are shared with TRBD1. The CDR3 runs 15 residues. CDR1 is SSHAT and CDR2 is FNYEAQ in the germline V gene (reference sequence). CDR3 DNA sequence: TGTGCTAGCAGCTTAGGGACAGGTTCGGGAAACACCATATATTTT. Residues: CASSLGTGSGNTIYF.

V usage is TRBV12-5 and J usage is TRBJ2-5; TRBD2 matches at 9 bases. With 5 bases clipped from V and 1 base from J, the junction kept 8 bases outside the gene matches. This CDR3 spans 16 amino acids. Germline CDR1 and CDR2: LGHNT and FRNRAP. CDR3 bases: TGTGCTAGTGGTCCGCCGCGAGCGGGGGGCCAAGAGACCCAGTACTTC. Translated: CASGPPRAGGQETQYF. The full variable domain, rest sourced from reference TRBV12-5 and TRBJ2-5, is DARVTQTPRHKVTEMGQEVTMRCQPILGHNTVFWYRQTMMQGLELLAYFRNRAPLDDSGMPKDRFSAEMPDATLATLKIQPSEPRDSAVYFCASGPPRAGGQETQYFGPGTRLLVL.

The chain links TRBV10-3 to TRBJ1-1, with D hard to call. Germline V gene data show CDR1 as ENHRY and CDR2 as SYGVKD. Trimming removed 7 bases from V and 5 bases from J, with 14 bases in between. This CDR3 comprises 13 residues. The CDR3 protein is CAIKRQTGTEAFF. CDR3 in DNA: TGTGCCATCAAGCGGCAGACCGGTACTGAAGCTTTCTTT.

CDR3 region: CASNPFRGGQETQYF. The CDR3 nucleotides read TGTGCCAGCAACCCCTTTAGGGGGGGACAAGAGACCCAGTACTTC. The rearrangement uses TRBV7-9 and TRBJ2-5; D perhaps matches TRBD2 (7 bases). Germline V lookup: CDR1 SEHNR, CDR2 FQNEAQ (reference sequence). The length of the CDR3 is 15 residues. The ends were cut back, 7 bases at V and 2 bases at J, with 17 bases in the middle.

This chain links TRBV4-1 with TRBJ1-2; 7 bases are shared with TRBD1. From germline, CDR1 is MGHRA and CDR2 YSYEKL. The CDR3 runs to 15 residues. Germline trimming cut 1 base from V and 6 bases from J; bases unmatched to any gene: 8. CDR3 DNA: TGCGCCAGCAGCCAAGGCGGGGCTGGACAGGATGGCTACACCTTC. It encodes CASSQGGAGQDGYTF.

V is TRBV6-1 and J is TRBJ1-1; D call uncertain. This CDR3 is built from 14 residues. CDR1 is MNHNS, CDR2 SASEGT, per germline. V lost 3 bases and J 1 base, leaving 9 bases between the germline ends. This CDR3 reads CASSESVKNTEAFF. CDR3 coding DNA: TGTGCCAGCAGTGAGTCGGTGAAGAACACTGAAGCTTTCTTT.

This clone was counted once. The chain is built from TRBV2 and TRBJ1-2; D perhaps matches TRBD1 (6 bases). Germline V gene lookup returns CDR1 SNHLY and CDR2 FYNNEI. The V and J ends lost 7 bases and 8 bases respectively, with 17 bases between them. This CDR3 contains 13 residues. CDR3 protein: CASTVAGDVGYTF. The CDR3 DNA follows: TGTGCCAGCACGGTCGCAGGGGATGTCGGCTACACCTTC.

The rearrangement links TRBV27 to TRBJ2-1; TRBD2 matches 11 bases. The length of the CDR3 is 15 residues. CDR1 and CDR2 (germline): MNHEY, SMNVEV (reference sequence). The ends lost 5 bases at V and 3 bases at J; junction bases unmatched: 3. The CDR3 DNA is TGTGCCAGCAGTCCAGGGACTAGCGGCTACAATGAGCAGTTCTTC. It codes for CASSPGTSGYNEQFF.

The genes are TRBV5-1 and TRBJ2-3, with 8 bases identical to TRBD2. The CDR3 is 17 amino acids. The V gene end was trimmed by 4 bases and the J gene end by 2 bases; junction bases not matched to a gene: 12. Looked up from germline, CDR1 is SGHRS and CDR2 is YFSETQ. The chain's CDR3 is CASSRKARGGSTDTQYF. The CDR3 nucleotides read TGCGCCAGCAGCCGCAAAGCCCGCGGGGGGTCCACAGATACGCAGTATTTT.

The V gene is TRBV18, the J gene TRBJ1-5, with D tentatively TRBD1 (5 bases). The CDR3 is 14 residues long. V gave up 1 base and J gave up 4 bases, with 8 bases separating them. Germline CDR1 reads KGHSH; CDR2 reads LQKENI. In nucleotides, the CDR3 is TGTGCCAGCTCACCACGTGCAGGGAATCAGCCCCAGCATTTT. Translated: CASSPRAGNQPQHF. The full variable domain, in which reference TRBV18 and TRBJ1-5 provide the parts outside the CDR3, is NAGVMQNPRHLVRRRGQEARLRCSPMKGHSHVYWYRQLPEEGLKFMVYLQKENIIDESGMPKERFSAEFPKEGPSILRIQQVVRGDSAAYFCASSPRAGNQPQHFGDGTRLSIL.

The CDR3 region is CASSGGGHMNTEAFF. In nucleotides, the CDR3 is TGTGCCAGCAGCGGTGGCGGTCACATGAACACTGAAGCTTTCTTT. V and J are TRBV7-9 and TRBJ1-1; no clear D gene. The CDR3 length is 15 residues. CDR1 is SEHNR, CDR2 FQNEAQ, per germline (reference sequence). With 5 bases removed from V and 0 bases from J, the gap between germline ends came to 13 bases.

This chain uses TRBV28 with TRBJ2-1, with D maybe TRBD2 (6 bases). Trimming removed 6 bases at V and 3 bases at J, with 12 bases between. The CDR3 is made up of 14 amino acids. Per germline, CDR1 MDHEN and CDR2 SYDVKM. As DNA, the CDR3 is TGTGCCAGCAGAGTAAGCGGGTACTACAATGAGCAGTTCTTC. Its protein is CASRVSGYYNEQFF.